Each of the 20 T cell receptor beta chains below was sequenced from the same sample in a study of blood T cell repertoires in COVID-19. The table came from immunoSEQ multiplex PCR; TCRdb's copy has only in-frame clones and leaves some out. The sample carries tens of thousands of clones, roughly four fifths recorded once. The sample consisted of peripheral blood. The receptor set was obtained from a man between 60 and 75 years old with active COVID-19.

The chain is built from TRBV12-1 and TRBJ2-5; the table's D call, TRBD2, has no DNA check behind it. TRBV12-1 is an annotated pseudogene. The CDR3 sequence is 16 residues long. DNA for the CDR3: TGTGCCAGCAGCACTAAAGCGGGGGGGGAACAAGAGACCCAGTACTTC. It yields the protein CASSTKAGGEQETQYF.

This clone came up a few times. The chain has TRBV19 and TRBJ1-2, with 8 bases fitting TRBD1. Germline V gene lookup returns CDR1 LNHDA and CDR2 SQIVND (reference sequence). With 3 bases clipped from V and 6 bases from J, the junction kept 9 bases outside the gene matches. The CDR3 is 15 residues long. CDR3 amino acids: CASSMMSGGSDGYTF. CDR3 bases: TGTGCCAGTAGTATGATGTCAGGGGGCTCGGATGGCTACACCTTC. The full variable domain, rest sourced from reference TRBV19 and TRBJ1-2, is DGGITQSPKYLFRKEGQNVTLSCEQNLNHDAMYWYRQDPGQGLRLIYYSQIVNDFQKGDIAEGYSVSREKKESFPLTVTSAQKNPTAFYLCASSMMSGGSDGYTFGSGTRLTVV.

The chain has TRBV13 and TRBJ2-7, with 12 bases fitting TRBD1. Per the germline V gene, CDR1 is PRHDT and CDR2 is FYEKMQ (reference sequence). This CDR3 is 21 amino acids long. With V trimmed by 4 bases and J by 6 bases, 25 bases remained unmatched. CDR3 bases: TGTGCCAGCAGCTCCGCGCTTGGGACAGGGGGCGGTAGCGGGAGGATAGGCGAGCAGTACTTC. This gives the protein CASSSALGTGGGSGRIGEQYF. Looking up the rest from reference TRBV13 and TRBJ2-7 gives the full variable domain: AAGVIQSPRHLIKEKRETATLKCYPIPRHDTVYWYQQGPGQDPQFLISFYEKMQSDKGSIPDRFSAQQFSDYHSELNMSSLELGDSALYFCASSSALGTGGGSGRIGEQYFGPGTRLTVT.

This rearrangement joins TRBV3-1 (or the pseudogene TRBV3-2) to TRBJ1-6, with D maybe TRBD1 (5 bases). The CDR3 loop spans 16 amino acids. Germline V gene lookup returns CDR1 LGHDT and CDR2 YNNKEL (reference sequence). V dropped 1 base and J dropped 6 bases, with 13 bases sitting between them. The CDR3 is CASSQGQTRGNSPLHF. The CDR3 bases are TGTGCCAGCAGCCAAGGACAGACGAGAGGTAATTCACCCCTCCACTTT.

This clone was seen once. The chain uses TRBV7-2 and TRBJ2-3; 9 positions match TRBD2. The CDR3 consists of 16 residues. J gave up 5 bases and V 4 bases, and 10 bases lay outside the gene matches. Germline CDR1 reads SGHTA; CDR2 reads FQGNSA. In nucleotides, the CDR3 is TGTGCCAGCAGCTCCCCGGGCGGGAGGGCCGTAGATACGCAGTATTTT. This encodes CASSSPGGRAVDTQYF.

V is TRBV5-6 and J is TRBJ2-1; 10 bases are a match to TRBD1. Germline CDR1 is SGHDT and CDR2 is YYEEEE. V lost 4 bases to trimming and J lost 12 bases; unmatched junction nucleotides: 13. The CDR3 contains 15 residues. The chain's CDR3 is CASSKRQGAILRQFF. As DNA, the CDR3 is TGTGCCAGCAGCAAACGACAGGGGGCTATCTTACGGCAGTTCTTC.

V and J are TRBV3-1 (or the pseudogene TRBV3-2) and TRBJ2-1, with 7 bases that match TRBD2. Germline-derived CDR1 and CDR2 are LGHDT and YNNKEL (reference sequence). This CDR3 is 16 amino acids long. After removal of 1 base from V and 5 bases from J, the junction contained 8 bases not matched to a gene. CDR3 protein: CASSQVGGSINNEQFF. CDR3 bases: TGTGCCAGCAGCCAAGTAGGCGGGAGCATCAACAATGAGCAGTTCTTC.

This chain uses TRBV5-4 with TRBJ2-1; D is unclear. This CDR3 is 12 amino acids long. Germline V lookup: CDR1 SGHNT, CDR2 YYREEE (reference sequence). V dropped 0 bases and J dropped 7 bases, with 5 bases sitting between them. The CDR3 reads CASSLGGNEQFF. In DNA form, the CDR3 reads TGTGCCAGCAGCTTGGGAGGTAATGAGCAGTTCTTC.

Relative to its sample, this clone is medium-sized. The CDR3: CASSLGPGQAIFEQYF. The CDR3 bases are TGTGCCAGCAGCTTAGGGCCGGGACAGGCAATCTTCGAGCAGTACTTC. This chain uses TRBV7-9 with TRBJ2-7; 8 bases map to TRBD1. CDR3 length: 16 amino acids. V was clipped by 1 base and J by 6 bases; unmatched bases: 11. Germline V gene data show CDR1 as SEHNR and CDR2 as FQNEAQ (reference sequence).

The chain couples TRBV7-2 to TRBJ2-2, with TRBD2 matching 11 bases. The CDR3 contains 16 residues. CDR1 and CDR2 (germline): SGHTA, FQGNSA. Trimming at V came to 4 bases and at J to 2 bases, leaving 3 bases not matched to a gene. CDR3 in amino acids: CASSSTSGDNTGELFF. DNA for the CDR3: TGTGCCAGCAGCTCGACTAGCGGGGATAACACCGGGGAGCTGTTTTTT. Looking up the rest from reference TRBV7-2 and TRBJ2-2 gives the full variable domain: GAGVSQSPSNKVTEKGKDVELRCDPISGHTALYWYRQSLGQGLEFLIYFQGNSAPDKSGLPSDRFSAERTGGSVSTLTIQRTQQEDSAVYLCASSSTSGDNTGELFFGEGSRLTVL.

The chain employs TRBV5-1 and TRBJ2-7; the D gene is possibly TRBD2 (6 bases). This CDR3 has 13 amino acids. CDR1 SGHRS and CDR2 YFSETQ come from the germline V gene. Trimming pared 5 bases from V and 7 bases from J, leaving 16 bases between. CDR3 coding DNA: TGCGCCAGCAGGCGGGACTCCATGGGGGAGCAGTACTTC. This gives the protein CASRRDSMGEQYF.

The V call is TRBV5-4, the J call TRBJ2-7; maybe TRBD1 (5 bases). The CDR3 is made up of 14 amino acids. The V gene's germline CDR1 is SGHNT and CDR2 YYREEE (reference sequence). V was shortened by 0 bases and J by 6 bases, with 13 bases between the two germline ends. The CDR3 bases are TGTGCCAGCAGCTTGGCTGGCAGGGTCGGCGAGCAGTACTTC. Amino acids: CASSLAGRVGEQYF.

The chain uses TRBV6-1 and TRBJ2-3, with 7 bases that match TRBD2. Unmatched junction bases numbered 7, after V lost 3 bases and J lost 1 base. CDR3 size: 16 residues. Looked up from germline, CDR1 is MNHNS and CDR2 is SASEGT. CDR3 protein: CASSEAAGTGTDTQYF. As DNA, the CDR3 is TGTGCCAGCAGTGAGGCAGCGGGGACGGGCACAGATACGCAGTATTTT.

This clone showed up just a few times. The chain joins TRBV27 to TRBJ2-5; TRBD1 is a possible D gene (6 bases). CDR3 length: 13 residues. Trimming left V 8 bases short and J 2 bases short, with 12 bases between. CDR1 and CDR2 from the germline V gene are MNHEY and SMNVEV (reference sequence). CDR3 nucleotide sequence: TGTGCCAGCCGGGGACACTTGCAAGAGACCCAGTACTTC. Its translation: CASRGHLQETQYF.

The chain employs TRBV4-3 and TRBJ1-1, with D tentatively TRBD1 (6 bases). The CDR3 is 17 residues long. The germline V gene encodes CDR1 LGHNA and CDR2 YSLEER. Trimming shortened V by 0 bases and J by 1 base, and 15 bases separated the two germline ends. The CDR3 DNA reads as TGCGCCAGCAGCCAAGATCGGCTTACAGGGAGGAACACTGAAGCTTTCTTT. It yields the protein CASSQDRLTGRNTEAFF.

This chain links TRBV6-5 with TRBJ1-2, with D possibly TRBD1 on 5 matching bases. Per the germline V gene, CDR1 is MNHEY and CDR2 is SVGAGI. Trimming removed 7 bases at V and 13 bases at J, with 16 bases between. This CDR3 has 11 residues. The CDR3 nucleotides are TGTGCCAGCACCCGGACACCCTATGGCACCTTC. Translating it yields CASTRTPYGTF.

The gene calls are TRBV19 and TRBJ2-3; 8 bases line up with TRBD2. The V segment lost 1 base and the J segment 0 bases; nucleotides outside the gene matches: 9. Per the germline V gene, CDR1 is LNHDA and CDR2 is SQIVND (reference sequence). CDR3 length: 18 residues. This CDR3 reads CASSIAASGFISTDTQYF. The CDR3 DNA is TGTGCCAGTAGTATAGCGGCTAGCGGGTTCATTAGCACAGATACGCAGTATTTT.

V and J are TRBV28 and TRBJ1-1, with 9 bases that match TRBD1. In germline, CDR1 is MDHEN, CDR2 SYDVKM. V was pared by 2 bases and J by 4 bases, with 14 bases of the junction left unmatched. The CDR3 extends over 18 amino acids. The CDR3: CASSLQTGGFFGITEAFF. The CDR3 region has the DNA TGTGCCAGCAGTTTACAGACAGGGGGTTTCTTTGGTATCACTGAAGCTTTCTTT. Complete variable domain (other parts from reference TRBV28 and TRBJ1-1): DVKVTQSSRYLVKRTGEKVFLECVQDMDHENMFWYRQDPGLGLRLIYFSYDVKMKEKGDIPEGYSVSREKKERFSLILESASTNQTSMYLCASSLQTGGFFGITEAFFGQGTRLTVV.

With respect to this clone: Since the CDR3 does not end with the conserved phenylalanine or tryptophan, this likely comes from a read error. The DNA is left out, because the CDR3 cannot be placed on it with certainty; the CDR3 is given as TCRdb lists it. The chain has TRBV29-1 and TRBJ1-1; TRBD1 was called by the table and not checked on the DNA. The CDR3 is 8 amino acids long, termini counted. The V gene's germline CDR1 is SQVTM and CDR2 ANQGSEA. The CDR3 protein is CSVAGQGL.

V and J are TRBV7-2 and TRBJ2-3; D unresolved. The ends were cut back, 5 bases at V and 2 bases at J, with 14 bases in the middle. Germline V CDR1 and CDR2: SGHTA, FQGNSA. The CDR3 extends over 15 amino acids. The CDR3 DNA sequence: TGTGCCAGCAGCCTGACACCCGTTTACACAGATACGCAGTATTTT. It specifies CASSLTPVYTDTQYF.